This T cell receptor (beta chain) was obtained from a study of a mutant IDH1 vaccine in newly diagnosed glioma. Study in general: Vaccines began 4-6 weeks after radiotherapy alone, or with temozolomide cycles. The sex distribution of treated patients was 62.5% male and about 38% female, with a mean age of roughly 40 years. Radiotherapy, temozolomide, or both had been given previously, and both were given to most. It was at week 35 that visit V12 occurred, and at week 47 that visit V13 did.

The protocol was immunoSEQ multiplex PCR, while the TCRdb copy is restricted to in-frame clones and leaves out a portion. Seen here are some 30,000 clones, roughly 79% observed once, and the top ten hold roughly 8.8%. Sample time point: week 35, safety follow-up. Vaccinated patients received 300 ug of mutant IDH1 20-mer peptide per dose, with topical imiquimod. About this clone: Antigen: not known.

The CDR3 has 17 residues. V was cut by 1 base and J by 2 bases, with 14 bases left in between. The germline V gene encodes CDR1 SGHDN and CDR2 FVKESK. The source is a young woman with glioma. Some clones in this sample may be carry-over from other donors' samples. The source material was PBMCs, sampled from a glioma patient whose treatment included an IDH1 peptide vaccine. The V and J genes are TRBV14 and TRBJ2-2; maybe TRBD2 (5 bases). For the CDR3, the DNA is TGTGCCAGCAGCCAAGCCCGGGGAAAATCAAACACCGGGGAGCTGTTTTTT. Translation gives CASSQARGKSNTGELFF.